Following are 23 T cell receptor beta chains from one sample sequenced in a study of cytomegalovirus exposure and HLA in healthy donors. The repertoire was sequenced with immunoSEQ multiplex PCR; TCRdb's copy has only in-frame clones and lacks some. The sample lists approximately 280,000 clones, 86% occurring once. Sequenced sample: PBMCs. All receptors come from a woman aged 18 to 35 in good health and CMV-seronegative.

As to this clone: One end of the junction fails to match germline, which may point to a read error. The chain carries TRBV7-7 and TRBJ2-5; 7 nucleotides agree with TRBD1. CDR1 is SSHAT and CDR2 is FNYEAQ in the germline V gene (reference sequence). CDR3 length: 14 residues. CDR3 loop: CASSLWGQKETQYF. CDR3 bases: TGTGCTAGCAGCTTGTGGGGACAGAAAGAGACCCAGTACTTC.

The rearrangement uses TRBV6-1 and TRBJ1-5; D remains unclear. Germline CDR1 MNHNS, CDR2 SASEGT. Trimming shortened V by 6 bases and J by 1 base, and 7 bases separated the two germline ends. The CDR3 totals 13 residues. The CDR3 DNA is TGTGCCAGCAGGAGTTTAAGCAATCAGCCCCAGCATTTT. It specifies CASRSLSNQPQHF.

The chain employs TRBV28 and TRBJ1-2, with D hard to call. Trimming pared 5 bases from V and 0 bases from J, leaving 10 bases between. The V gene's germline CDR1 is MDHEN and CDR2 SYDVKM. This CDR3 has 14 amino acids. In nucleotides, the CDR3 is TGTGCCAGCAGTACAATAGGAGCTAACTATGGCTACACCTTC. This encodes CASSTIGANYGYTF.

The chain carries TRBV30 and TRBJ2-3; 7 bases match TRBD1. Trimming removed 2 bases from V and 2 bases from J; junction bases left unmatched: 7. Looked up from germline, CDR1 is GTSNPN and CDR2 is SVGIG (reference sequence). The CDR3 loop spans 15 amino acids. CDR3 amino acids: CAWSLDRAPTDTQYF. The DNA of the CDR3 is TGTGCCTGGAGTCTCGACAGGGCGCCCACAGATACGCAGTATTTT.

This rearrangement joins TRBV19 to TRBJ1-5; the D gene is possibly TRBD1 (6 bases). CDR1 is LNHDA, CDR2 SQIVND, per germline (reference sequence). The CDR3 has 13 residues. V lost 3 bases, J lost 8 bases, and 11 bases lay in between. CDR3 nucleotide sequence: TGTGCCAGTAGTATCCTTACAGGGAAGCCCCAGCATTTT. This translates into CASSILTGKPQHF. The variable domain in full, with the rest retrieved from reference TRBV19 and TRBJ1-5, is DGGITQSPKYLFRKEGQNVTLSCEQNLNHDAMYWYRQDPGQGLRLIYYSQIVNDFQKGDIAEGYSVSREKKESFPLTVTSAQKNPTAFYLCASSILTGKPQHFGDGTRLSIL.

The chain has TRBV11-2 and TRBJ2-7; weak D call: TRBD1 (6 bases). CDR3 length: 15 amino acids. The germline CDR1 and CDR2 sequences are SGHAT and FQNNGV. Trimming cost V 5 bases and J 2 bases, with 16 bases left between them. This CDR3 reads CASSAGSDSAYEQYF. The CDR3 DNA is TGTGCCAGCAGCGCGGGCTCGGACAGTGCCTACGAGCAGTACTTC.

The chain uses TRBV7-9 and TRBJ2-7, with TRBD2 identical over 13 bases. Germline V lookup: CDR1 SEHNR, CDR2 FQNEAQ (reference sequence). Trimming at V came to 0 bases and at J to 0 bases, leaving 8 bases not matched to a gene. The CDR3 has 19 amino acids. CDR3 sequence (DNA): TGTGCCAGCAGCTTAGCTGGACTAGCGGGGGACGTGAGCTCCTACGAGCAGTACTTC. It is translated as CASSLAGLAGDVSSYEQYF.

This chain joins TRBV25-1 and TRBJ2-7; 16 bases map to TRBD2. Per germline, CDR1 MGHDK and CDR2 SYGVNS. The CDR3 loop spans 17 amino acids. After removal of 3 bases from V and 4 bases from J, the junction contained 6 bases not matched to a gene. CDR3 loop: CASSDPGTSGGDYEQYF. In DNA form, the CDR3 reads TGTGCCAGCAGTGACCCCGGGACTAGCGGGGGGGATTACGAGCAGTACTTC.

The chain is built from TRBV7-2 and TRBJ2-1; weak D call: TRBD1 (5 bases). This CDR3 is built from 14 residues. CDR1 is SGHTA and CDR2 is FQGNSA in the germline V gene. V lost 6 bases, J lost 3 bases, and 12 bases lay in between. CDR3 in DNA: TGTGCCAGCAGAAATCGAGACAGCTACAATGAGCAGTTCTTC. Protein sequence: CASRNRDSYNEQFF.

This chain joins TRBV18 and TRBJ1-5; 12 nucleotides match TRBD1. The CDR3 extends over 20 amino acids. Germline-derived CDR1 and CDR2 are KGHSH and LQKENI. V trimming: 4 bases; J trimming: 5 bases; junction bases outside the gene matches: 18. CDR3 nucleotides: TGTGCCAGCTCACTCCTGCCGGGACAGGGGGCGCGGGGGTCGCATCAGCCCCAGCATTTT. Residues: CASSLLPGQGARGSHQPQHF.

CDR3 residues: CASSLGSFSGQGGETQYF. CDR3 nucleotides: TGTGCCAGCAGCTTAGGGTCCTTTTCGGGACAGGGGGGAGAGACCCAGTACTTC. The chain uses TRBV11-2 and TRBJ2-5; TRBD1 agrees at 11 bases. The germline V gene encodes CDR1 SGHAT and CDR2 FQNNGV. The CDR3 is made up of 18 amino acids. V lost 1 base, J lost 4 bases, and 11 bases stayed unmatched. The full variable domain, rest sourced from reference TRBV11-2 and TRBJ2-5, is EAGVAQSPRYKIIEKRQSVAFWCNPISGHATLYWYQQILGQGPKLLIQFQNNGVVDDSQLPKDRFSAERLKGVDSTLKIQPAKLEDSAVYLCASSLGSFSGQGGETQYFGPGTRLLVL.

This clone was picked up a small number of times. CDR3 coding DNA: TGTGCCAGCAGTTCCCTTCAATCCGGGACAACAAATGGCTACACCTTC. Protein product: CASSSLQSGTTNGYTF. The chain uses TRBV28 and TRBJ1-2; TRBD1 is a possible D gene (6 bases). Trimming took off 4 bases at V and 6 bases at J, with 21 bases between the two ends. The CDR3 is 16 amino acids. From germline, CDR1 is MDHEN and CDR2 SYDVKM.

The sample holds one count of this clone. The chain is built from TRBV5-4 and TRBJ2-5; 8 bases are a match to TRBD2. The junction had 6 bases not matched to a gene; V was cut back by 7 bases and J by 1 base. CDR3 length equals 14 residues. Germline CDR1 is SGHNT and CDR2 is YYREEE (reference sequence). The CDR3 region is CASSLSGTQETQYF. DNA of the CDR3: TGTGCCAGCTCCCTTAGCGGGACCCAAGAGACCCAGTACTTC.

A few counts support this clone. The rearrangement joins TRBV6-1 to TRBJ1-2, with TRBD1 matching over 9 bases. Germline V gene sequence: CDR1 MNHNS, CDR2 SASEGT. CDR3 size: 15 residues. The ends lost 6 bases at V and 4 bases at J; junction bases unmatched: 9. The CDR3 sequence is CASRSTGGGSYGYTF. DNA for the CDR3: TGTGCCAGCAGGTCGACAGGGGGTGGTAGCTATGGCTACACCTTC.

This chain links TRBV18 with TRBJ2-5, with D perhaps matching TRBD1 (6 bases). The CDR3 extends over 15 amino acids. Germline loops: CDR1 KGHSH, CDR2 LQKENI. The V and J ends lost 4 bases and 5 bases respectively, with 17 bases between them. The DNA of the CDR3 is TGTGCCAGCTCACTGATACAGGGAAGTGGGGAGACCCAGTACTTC. The encoded protein is CASSLIQGSGETQYF.

The chain employs TRBV9 and TRBJ1-1; 9 bases are shared with TRBD1. V shed 4 bases, J shed 3 bases, and the junction held 4 bases outside the gene matches. The CDR3 runs 14 residues. Germline assignment: CDR1 SGDLS and CDR2 YYNGEE. Here the CDR3 reads CASSTRTGDTEAFF. The DNA of the CDR3 is TGTGCCAGCAGCACTCGGACAGGGGACACTGAAGCTTTCTTT.

The J gene is TRBJ2-7, the V gene TRBV5-5; possible D gene TRBD2, 6 bases. The CDR3 loop spans 14 amino acids. Between the trimmed V and J ends, which lost 1 base and 3 bases, there was a span of 11 bases. From germline, CDR1 is SGHKS and CDR2 YYEKEE (reference sequence). The CDR3 coding sequence is TGTGCCAGCAGCTTGTGGCCGGAGGGCTACGAGCAGTACTTC. This codes for CASSLWPEGYEQYF.

The chain employs TRBV4-3 and TRBJ2-3; possibly TRBD2 for D (6 bases). Trimming shortened V by 2 bases and J by 4 bases, and 19 bases separated the two germline ends. The CDR3 totals 17 residues. The germline V gene has CDR1 LGHNA and CDR2 YSLEER. The CDR3 loop reads CASSQFPGLDGPDTQYF. The CDR3 coding sequence is TGCGCCAGCAGCCAATTTCCGGGACTGGACGGCCCAGATACGCAGTATTTT.

This clone was seen only a few times. The chain is built from TRBV2 and TRBJ1-5; the D gene is possibly TRBD1 (5 bases). V shed 1 base and J shed 6 bases, with 10 bases lying between them. CDR1 and CDR2 from the germline V gene are SNHLY and FYNNEI. The CDR3 runs 14 residues. The CDR3 protein is CASSEDRQVQPQHF. In DNA form, the CDR3 reads TGTGCCAGCAGTGAAGACAGGCAGGTTCAGCCCCAGCATTTT. The variable domain in full, completed from reference TRBV2 and TRBJ1-5, reads EPEVTQTPSHQVTQMGQEVILRCVPISNHLYFYWYRQILGQKVEFLVSFYNNEISEKSEIFDDQFSVERPDGSNFTLKIRSTKLEDSAMYFCASSEDRQVQPQHFGDGTRLSIL.

The chain employs TRBV28 and TRBJ1-1, with no clear D. This CDR3 has 13 amino acids. Trimming took 3 bases from V and 11 from J, leaving 16 bases between them. Germline values: CDR1 MDHEN, CDR2 SYDVKM. CDR3 sequence reads: CASSFGEQPGAFF. In DNA, the CDR3 is TGTGCCAGCAGTTTTGGCGAGCAACCGGGGGCTTTCTTT.

The chain recombines TRBV11-3 with TRBJ2-3, with a weak D call TRBD2 (6 bases). Trimming shortened V by 5 bases and J by 4 bases, and 16 bases separated the two germline ends. Germline values: CDR1 SGHNT, CDR2 YENEEA. This CDR3 has 15 residues. CDR3 in DNA: TGTGCCAGCAGCCCGGGGCGGGGCCTGGCAGATACGCAGTATTTT. Amino acids: CASSPGRGLADTQYF.

The V and J genes are TRBV4-3 and TRBJ1-5; D is uncertain. The germline V gene encodes CDR1 LGHNA and CDR2 YSLEER. V was shortened by 0 bases and J by 2 bases, with 11 bases between the two germline ends. The CDR3 totals 16 residues. CDR3 amino acids: CASSQEAQTGNQPQHF. In DNA, the CDR3 is TGCGCCAGCAGCCAAGAAGCTCAAACGGGCAATCAGCCCCAGCATTTT.

This chain joins TRBV7-9 and TRBJ1-1; D remains ambiguous. CDR1 SEHNR and CDR2 FQNEAQ come from the germline V gene (reference sequence). The CDR3 is made up of 14 amino acids. V was pared by 5 bases and J by 3 bases, with 13 bases between. The CDR3 sequence is CASSGSGLYTEAFF. The DNA of the CDR3 is TGTGCCAGCAGCGGAAGTGGGCTGTACACTGAAGCTTTCTTT.